This record looks at one TCR beta chain sequence and its context. The target antigen is unknown. The data belong to a study of cytomegalovirus exposure and HLA in healthy donors. Study-wide results and limits: There were some V segments, including TRBV6-2 and TRBV6-3, excluded as indistinguishable. It is likely that the observed cluster of highly shared sequence variants was a sequencing artifact.

The PCR used 60 Vbeta and 13 Jbeta primers. TCRdb's copy holds only in-frame clones and misses some; the assay was immunoSEQ multiplex PCR. The sample lists about 170,000 clones; approximately 79% were seen once. This CDR3 comprises 16 residues. Per the germline V gene, CDR1 is SGHAT and CDR2 is FQNNGV. V lost 5 bases to trimming and J lost 6 bases, with 23 bases between them. The TCR sequence derives from a man aged 40-49 years in good health and CMV-seropositive. Sequencing input: PBMCs. This chain joins TRBV11-2 and TRBJ2-7; D not resolved. In DNA, the CDR3 is TGTGCCAGCAGCCCACAATTTCAGCAGGCATCTGGCGAGCAGTACTTC. Translation: CASSPQFQQASGEQYF.